The present T cell receptor beta chain was sequenced within a study of T cells in Graves' hyperthyroidism and ophthalmopathy. Study overall: The blood sample was taken at first diagnosis, before treatment began.

Fresh peripheral blood, more than 8 ml of it, supplied the PBMCs. Amplified TCR beta CDR3 regions came from RNA transcripts. The HTBI primer set was used in a first-round RT-PCR of the TCR CDR3. TCRdb re-called the multiplex PCR reads through MiXCR, storing one row per CDR3 protein. The data contain 650,000 to 750,000 distinct CDR3 sequences, around 15% of them seen just once; the ten biggest clones take up roughly a tenth. This clonotype has a count of ten or more. The receptor's source is a woman aged 18-35 years with Graves' hyperthyroidism. Sequenced material: blood.

The CDR3 nucleotides read TGTGCCTGGAGTACTGAGACCCAGTACTTC. Amino acids: CAWSTETQYF. This chain connects TRBV30 to TRBJ2-5; D is undetermined. Trimming took 2 bases from V and 5 from J, leaving 3 bases between them. CDR1 and CDR2 (germline): GTSNPN, SVGIG (reference sequence). The length of the CDR3 is 10 residues.